This T cell receptor (beta chain) is from a study of T cell responses to AZD1222 COVID-19 vaccine. V shed 3 bases and J shed 1 base, with 6 bases lying between them. The V gene's germline CDR1 is SNHLY and CDR2 FYNNEI. This CDR3 comprises 13 residues. Concerning this clone itself: Its matching antigen is unknown.

General observations from the study: Unmutated variant regions are reportedly targeted by nearly half of spike-specific TCRs.

Assay used: immunoSEQ multiplex PCR; TCRdb lists only in-frame clones, some missing. The sample gives fewer than 300,000 clones, approximately 93% of which show up once; about 0.5% is in the top ten. This TCR was recovered from an adult in good health. The specimen was peripheral blood, collected on day 0 of AZD1222 vaccination. The chain links TRBV2 to TRBJ1-1; D is uncertain. The CDR3 reads CASSDEGNTEAFF. The CDR3 DNA is TGTGCCAGCAGTGACGAGGGGAACACTGAAGCTTTCTTT.